In this sample, the clone carrying this TCR beta chain turned up a few times. No antigen is known for it. The data are from a study of T-cell memory formation after mild COVID-19. General study results and limits: The study detected some responding clones in pre-infection memory, suggesting cross-reactive memory joined. Second-wave clones with a day 37 peak had unconfirmed SARS-CoV-2 specificity.

The authors produced TCR alpha and TCR beta cDNA libraries with sample barcodes and UMIs by 5'RACE using constant-segment primers. TCRdb independently ran MiXCR on the 5' RACE reads; one entry per CDR3 protein. Of about 190,000 distinct CDR3 sequences detected, around 25% appear once; the ten largest clones hold around 10%. V was pared by 2 bases and J by 6 bases, with 16 bases between. Germline lookup yields CDR1 DFQATT and CDR2 SNEGSKA (reference sequence). The CDR3 covers 14 residues. This clonotype originated in an adult woman who had mild COVID-19 (a few samples of this study predate the infection). Cell type and time point are not known. This chain joins TRBV20-1 and TRBJ1-2; D might be TRBD1 (5 bases). Source material: PBMCs or a T cell subset sorted from them (not recorded which). The CDR3 DNA sequence: TGCAGTGCTAGAAATCCGGGGCACCCTCATGGCTACACCTTC. Protein: CSARNPGHPHGYTF.